This TCR beta chain was profiled in a study of blood T cell repertoires in COVID-19. Original analysis: Reference gene primer amplification gave nucleated cell count estimates. TCRdb keeps only in-frame clones here, not all; method: immunoSEQ multiplex PCR. V and J calls plus clone size are reproduced from that table; the DNA served to infer D and trimming. The repertoire holds under 350,000 clones, with around 89% as singletons. Deletions cut 5 bases from V and 5 bases from J, with 12 bases between. The germline V gene encodes CDR1 SNHLY and CDR2 FYNNEI. The CDR3 covers 14 residues. Sequenced input: peripheral blood. This sequence joins TRBV2 and TRBJ2-2; a possible D gene is TRBD2 (6 bases). The TCR originated in a man in his forties or fifties with acute or convalescent COVID-19. The CDR3 DNA sequence: TGTGCCAGCAGTATATGGGGGAGGACCGGGGAGCTGTTTTTT. Its translation is CASSIWGRTGELFF.